These T cell receptor beta chains were read from a single sample in a study of blood T cell repertoires in COVID-19. Data came from immunoSEQ multiplex PCR; TCRdb stores just in-frame clones and leaves some out. There are around 60,000 clones in the sample; 65% to 80% occur only once, and about 20% lies in the top ten. Sequencing input: peripheral blood. These receptors were collected from a man in his thirties or forties with COVID-19, enrolled during active disease. Both conserved end residues are part of each CDR3. Each record gives: clone size, D gene, J gene, CDR3 length, V gene, CDR3 DNA, CDR3 protein. The D gene is left open where the match is weak. The size of a clone is reported for some rows only, either as once, few or many, or as a class for expanded clones.

.,.,TRBJ1-1,15,TRBV2,TGTGCCAGCAGTGAAAGCGCGGCAATCCCCACTGAAGCTTTCTTT,CASSESAAIPTEAFF
.,.,TRBJ2-1,13,TRBV5-4,TGTGCCAGCAGCTTCGGAGGCAACAATGAGCAGTTCTTC,CASSFGGNNEQFF
.,.,TRBJ2-5,16,TRBV11-2,TGTGCCAGCTCAGAGGGTCGAGGCGAAAAAGCCGAGACCCAGTACTTC,CASSEGRGEKAETQYF
.,.,TRBJ2-2,14,TRBV27,TGTGCCAGCTGGGACAACCCGAGCACCGGGGAGCTGTTTTTT,CASWDNPSTGELFF
.,TRBD1,TRBJ1-2,13,TRBV12-3/TRBV12-4,TGTGCCAGCAGACCGCAGGGGGGAAACGGCTACACCTTC,CASRPQGGNGYTF
.,.,TRBJ2-3,12,TRBV30,TGTGCCTGGACGACTGGAGCTAATACGCAGTATTTT,CAWTTGANTQYF
once,.,TRBJ1-5,13,TRBV27,TGTGCCAGCAGTTTTCAGAGCAATCAGCCCCAGCATTTT,CASSFQSNQPQHF
.,TRBD2,TRBJ2-1,18,TRBV27,TGTGCCAGCAGTTTATCGCCGGGACTAGCGGGAGGGGTCAATGAGCAGTTCTTC,CASSLSPGLAGGVNEQFF
.,.,TRBJ1-3,13,TRBV6-6,TGTGCCAGCAGCCACGGGGGGGGAAACACCATATATTTT,CASSHGGGNTIYF
.,TRBD2,TRBJ2-5,14,TRBV19,TGTGCCAGTAGTATAGGGGGAGGGCTGGAGACCCAGTACTTC,CASSIGGGLETQYF
.,TRBD2,TRBJ2-7,16,TRBV5-8,TGTGCCAGCAGCGCCCTCACTAGCGGTTCTAACGACGAGCAGTACTTC,CASSALTSGSNDEQYF
.,TRBD2,TRBJ2-3,14,TRBV29-1,TGCAGCGTACTAGCGGGTAGTAGCACAGATACGCAGTATTTT,CSVLAGSSTDTQYF
.,TRBD1,TRBJ2-1,16,TRBV11-2,TGTGCCAGCAGCTTAGCTCCACAGGGGAAAAACAATGAGCAGTTCTTC,CASSLAPQGKNNEQFF
.,.,TRBJ1-1,15,TRBV5-4,TGTGCCAGCAGCTTGGAAATGGGGGCCAACACTGAAGCTTTCTTT,CASSLEMGANTEAFF
.,TRBD1,TRBJ2-5,13,TRBV6-5,TGTGCCAGCAGAGCAGGGGGCAGGGAGACCCAGTACTTC,CASRAGGRETQYF
many,TRBD1,TRBJ1-3,17,TRBV28,TGTGCCAGCTCGGGGACAGGGGGCAATCTCTCTGGAAACACCATATATTTT,CASSGTGGNLSGNTIYF
.,TRBD1,TRBJ2-5,17,TRBV3-1/TRBV3-2,TGTGCCAGCAGCCAAATTTCGCAGGGGGCTAATGTAGAGACCCAGTACTTC,CASSQISQGANVETQYF
.,.,TRBJ1-1,12,TRBV5-1,TGCGCCAGCAGCTCAGGGGACACTGAAGCTTTCTTT,CASSSGDTEAFF
.,.,TRBJ2-7,10,TRBV20-1,TGCAGTGCTTCTCTTTACGAGCAGTACTTC,CSASLYEQYF
few,.,TRBJ1-2,13,TRBV5-1,TGCGCCAGCAGCTTCGGCCAGGCCTATGGCTACACCTTC,CASSFGQAYGYTF
.,.,TRBJ1-2,14,TRBV30,TGTGCCTGGAGTGGAGGCGACGGGGTCTATGGCTACACCTTC,CAWSGGDGVYGYTF
.,.,TRBJ1-1,13,TRBV11-3,TGTGCCAGCAGCGTCAGGGGTGGTCAGGAAGCTTTCTTT,CASSVRGGQEAFF
.,.,TRBJ2-2,17,TRBV4-1,TGCGCCAGCAGCCAGCTGGGCGGGTCGAGAAACACCGGGGAGCTGTTTTTT,CASSQLGGSRNTGELFF
.,.,TRBJ1-5,13,TRBV6-4,TGTGCCAGCGCTCAGGGGTCTCGGCAGCCCCAGCATTTT,CASAQGSRQPQHF
few,.,TRBJ1-5,14,TRBV11-2,TGTGCCAGCAGCTTAGAGAGGCGCAATCAGCCCCAGCATTTT,CASSLERRNQPQHF
few,TRBD1,TRBJ2-7,16,TRBV18,TGTGCCAGCTCACCAAAGGGGACAGGGAATTCCTACGAGCAGTACTTC,CASSPKGTGNSYEQYF
.,.,TRBJ2-5,14,TRBV27,TGTGCCAGCGGCAAAGACCTGACCGGGTTGGCCCAGTACTTC,CASGKDLTGLAQYF
.,TRBD1,TRBJ1-2,16,TRBV6-6,TGTGCCAGCAGTTACGGAAACAGGGGGCCCGGCTATGGCTACACCTTC,CASSYGNRGPGYGYTF
.,TRBD1,TRBJ1-4,18,TRBV28,TGTGCCAGCAGTTTTGCCTTCGGACAGGGGACAACTAATGAAAAACTGTTTTTT,CASSFAFGQGTTNEKLFF
.,.,TRBJ2-1,15,TRBV6-1,TGTGCCAGCAGTGAACAAGCGCACTCCTACAATGAGCAGTTCTTC,CASSEQAHSYNEQFF
.,TRBD1,TRBJ2-1,15,TRBV18,TGTGCCAGCTCACCCGGGACAGGGCGCGGCAATGAGCAGTTCTTC,CASSPGTGRGNEQFF
.,TRBD1,TRBJ1-1,14,TRBV5-5,TGTGCCAGCAGCCCCATAGACAGGGTCACTGAAGCTTTCTTT,CASSPIDRVTEAFF
.,.,TRBJ1-4,16,TRBV28,TGTGCCAGCAGTTCCGTCAACAGGGCAGAGGGGGAAAAACTGTTTTTT,CASSSVNRAEGEKLFF
.,.,TRBJ2-2,15,TRBV19,TGTGCCAGTAGTAAAGGGACATCTTTATCCGGGGAGCTGTTTTTT,CASSKGTSLSGELFF
.,TRBD1,TRBJ1-5,16,TRBV12-5,TGTGCTAGTGGTTTGGTCTGGACAGGGAACAATCAGCCCCAGCATTTT,CASGLVWTGNNQPQHF
.,.,TRBJ2-7,12,TRBV28,TGTGCCAGCAGTTCTCCAGGATACGAGCAGTACTTC,CASSSPGYEQYF
once,TRBD1,TRBJ2-1,16,TRBV28,TGTGCCAGCAGTCTCCTCGGGACAGGGACCTACAATGAGCAGTTCTTC,CASSLLGTGTYNEQFF
.,TRBD1,TRBJ1-2,16,TRBV15,TGTGCCACCAGCAGAGCCCAAGGACAGGCGGGTTGGAGCTACACCTTC,CATSRAQGQAGWSYTF
.,.,TRBJ1-3,17,TRBV2,TGTGCCAGCAGTCCCCGCCCCCAGAGGAGGGCTGGAAACACCATATATTTT,CASSPRPQRRAGNTIYF
.,TRBD1,TRBJ2-4,17,TRBV30,TGTGCCTGGAGTGCTAAACGGGACAGGGGGCTCAAAAACATTCAGTACTTC,CAWSAKRDRGLKNIQYF
.,.,TRBJ1-1,12,TRBV30,TGTGCCTGGAGTGTAGGGGGCACTGAAGCTTTCTTT,CAWSVGGTEAFF
few,TRBD2,TRBJ2-5,15,TRBV28,TGTGCCAGCAGTTTTTCCGGCGGGAGAGAAGAGACCCAGTACTTC,CASSFSGGREETQYF
once,.,TRBJ2-5,12,TRBV7-2,TGTGCCAGCAGCCCATACCAAGAGACCCAGTACTTC,CASSPYQETQYF
.,TRBD2,TRBJ2-5,14,TRBV10-3,TGTGCCACTTCCCCGGGGGGGCCAGGAGAGACCCAGTACTTC,CATSPGGPGETQYF
.,.,TRBJ2-7,16,TRBV5-1,TGCGCCAGCAGCTTGGATAGAGGGAAAGCCTCCTACGAGCAGTACTTC,CASSLDRGKASYEQYF
.,.,TRBJ2-3,16,TRBV9,TGTGCCAGCAGCCCTGAGTATCGAGGGCTGACAGATACGCAGTATTTT,CASSPEYRGLTDTQYF
.,TRBD2,TRBJ2-1,14,TRBV29-1,TGCAGCGTTGATGCGGGAGGCACCTACAATGAGCAGTTCTTC,CSVDAGGTYNEQFF
.,TRBD2,TRBJ2-1,15,TRBV4-1,TGCGCCAGCAGCCAAGAGAGCGGGGAATTCAATGAGCAGTTCTTC,CASSQESGEFNEQFF
.,TRBD2,TRBJ2-5,18,TRBV27,TGTGCCAGCAGTTTAAATGCCCTAGCGGGGGGGAAACAAGAGACCCAGTACTTC,CASSLNALAGGKQETQYF
.,TRBD1,TRBJ1-3,17,TRBV11-2,TGTGCCAGCAGCTTACAGATTGACAGGGGCTCTGGAAACACCATATATTTT,CASSLQIDRGSGNTIYF
.,.,TRBJ1-4,15,TRBV3-1/TRBV3-2,TGTGCCAGCAGCCAAGGAGACCTGGAGGGTGAAAAACTGTTTTTT,CASSQGDLEGEKLFF
.,TRBD2,TRBJ2-3,16,TRBV11-2,TGTGCCAGCAGTAGGGTAGCGGGGGGTAACACAGATACGCAGTATTTT,CASSRVAGGNTDTQYF
.,TRBD2,TRBJ2-7,13,TRBV30,TGTGCCTGGAGTGTACTAGCGGCAAAGGAGCAGTACTTC,CAWSVLAAKEQYF
.,.,TRBJ1-1,13,TRBV7-2,TGTGCCAGCACCCCTATCCATACCACTGAAGCTTTCTTT,CASTPIHTTEAFF
.,TRBD2,TRBJ2-7,14,TRBV5-5,TGTGCCAGCAGCATTAGCGGGGGGTTCTACGAGCAGTACTTC,CASSISGGFYEQYF
once,TRBD1,TRBJ1-2,13,TRBV30,TGTGCCTGGAGTGCAGGGGGATTCTATGGCTACACCTTC,CAWSAGGFYGYTF
once,.,TRBJ1-1,12,TRBV29-1,TGCAGCGTGACCAGGATGAACACTGAAGCTTTCTTT,CSVTRMNTEAFF
.,.,TRBJ2-3,14,TRBV18,TGTGCCAGCTCACCGCAGGGTCCAACAGATACGCAGTATTTT,CASSPQGPTDTQYF